This TCR beta chain was sequenced during a study of blood T cell repertoires in COVID-19. In the source study's methods: Estimated nucleated cell counts came from reference gene primer amplification. Assay: immunoSEQ multiplex PCR; the TCRdb copy retains only in-frame clones and omits some. V and J calls and clone size are given by that table; D and trimming were obtained from the DNA. The sample has approximately 300,000 clones; roughly 86% are singletons. This CDR3 has 14 amino acids. Germline V gene data show CDR1 as SEHNR and CDR2 as FQNEAQ (reference sequence). Trimming cost V 5 bases and J 1 base, with 9 bases left between them. Cohort 3 recovery required two negative PCRs, clearance, or symptom resolution.

Sequenced: PBMCs or T cells enriched from blood (not recorded which). V gene TRBV7-9 combines with J gene TRBJ2-1; no definite D call. This clonotype originated in a woman in her 30s who had recovered from COVID-19. CDR3 in amino acids: CASSHTSSYNEQFF. Written as DNA, the CDR3 is TGTGCCAGCAGCCACACGTCTTCCTACAATGAGCAGTTCTTC.